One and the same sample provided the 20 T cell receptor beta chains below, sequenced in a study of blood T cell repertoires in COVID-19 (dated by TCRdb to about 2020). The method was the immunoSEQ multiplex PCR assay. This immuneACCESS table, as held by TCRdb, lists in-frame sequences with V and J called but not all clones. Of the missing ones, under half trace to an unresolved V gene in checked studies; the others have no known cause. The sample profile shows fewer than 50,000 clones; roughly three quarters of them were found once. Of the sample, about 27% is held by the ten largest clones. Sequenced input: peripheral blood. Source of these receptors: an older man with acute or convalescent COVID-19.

The CDR3 sequence is CASSFSRNEQFF. The DNA of the CDR3 is TGTGCCAGCAGTTTTAGTCGTAATGAGCAGTTCTTC. This chain joins TRBV12-3 or TRBV12-4 and TRBJ2-1; D not resolved. The V end lost 3 bases, the J end lost 7 bases, and 7 bases lay between the germline ends. CDR3 length: 12 residues.

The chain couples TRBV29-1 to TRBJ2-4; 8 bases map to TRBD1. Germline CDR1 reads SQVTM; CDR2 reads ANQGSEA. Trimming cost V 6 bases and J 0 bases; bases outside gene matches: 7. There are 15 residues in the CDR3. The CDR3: CSVAQGGIAKNIQYF. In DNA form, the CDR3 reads TGCAGCGTGGCACAGGGGGGAATAGCCAAAAACATTCAGTACTTC.

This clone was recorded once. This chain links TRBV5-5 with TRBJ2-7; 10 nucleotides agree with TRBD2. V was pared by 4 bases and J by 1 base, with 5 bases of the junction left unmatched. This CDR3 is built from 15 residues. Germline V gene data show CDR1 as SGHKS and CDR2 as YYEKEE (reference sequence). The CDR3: CASSNLAGVSYEQYF. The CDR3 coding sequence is TGTGCCAGCAGCAATCTAGCGGGGGTTTCCTACGAGCAGTACTTC.

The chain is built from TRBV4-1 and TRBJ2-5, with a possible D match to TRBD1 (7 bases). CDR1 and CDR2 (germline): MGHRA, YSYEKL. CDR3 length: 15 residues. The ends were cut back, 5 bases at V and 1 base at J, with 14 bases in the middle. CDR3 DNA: TGCGCCAGCAGCGACAGGAGGGGGCTCCAAGAGACCCAGTACTTC. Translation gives CASSDRRGLQETQYF.

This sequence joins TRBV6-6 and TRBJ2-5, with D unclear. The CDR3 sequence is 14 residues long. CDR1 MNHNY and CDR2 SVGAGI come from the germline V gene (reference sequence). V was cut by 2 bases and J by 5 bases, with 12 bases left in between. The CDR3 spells CASSYESLRETQYF. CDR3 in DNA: TGTGCCAGCAGTTACGAGTCCTTACGCGAGACCCAGTACTTC.

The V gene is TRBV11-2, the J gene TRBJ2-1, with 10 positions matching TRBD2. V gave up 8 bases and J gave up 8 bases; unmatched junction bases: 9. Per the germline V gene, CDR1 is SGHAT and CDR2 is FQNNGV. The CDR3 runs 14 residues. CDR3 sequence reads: CASSDRLAGDEQFF. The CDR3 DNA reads TGTGCCAGCTCGGATAGGCTAGCGGGGGATGAGCAGTTCTTC.

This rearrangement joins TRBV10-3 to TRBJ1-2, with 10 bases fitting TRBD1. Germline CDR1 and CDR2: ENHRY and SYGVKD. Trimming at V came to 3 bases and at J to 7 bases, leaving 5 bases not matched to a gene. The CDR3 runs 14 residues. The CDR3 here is CAISDRQGARGYTF. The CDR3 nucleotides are TGTGCCATCAGTGACAGACAGGGGGCGCGTGGCTACACCTTC.

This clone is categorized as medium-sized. CDR3 in amino acids: CASSAFSTGELFF. CDR3 in DNA: TGCGCCAGCAGTGCGTTTAGCACCGGGGAGCTGTTTTTT. The chain employs TRBV10-1 and TRBJ2-2, with D uncertain. The germline CDR1 and CDR2 sequences are WNHNN and SYGVQD (reference sequence). Trimming pared 4 bases from V and 4 bases from J, leaving 7 bases between. The CDR3 covers 13 residues.

Here the CDR3 reads CASSPFVSNTGELFF. Here the CDR3 DNA reads TGTGCCAGCAGTCCCTTTGTCTCGAACACCGGGGAGCTGTTTTTT. The V call is TRBV6-5, the J call TRBJ2-2; D not resolved. Trimming removed 5 bases from V and 0 bases from J, with 10 bases in between. The germline gives CDR1 MNHEY, CDR2 SVGAGI. The CDR3 totals 15 residues.

In DNA form, the CDR3 reads TGTGCCAGCAGTGGACTAGCGGGCCTTCAAGAGACCCAGTACTTC. Its protein product is CASSGLAGLQETQYF. The V call is TRBV2, the J call TRBJ2-5; 10 bases match TRBD2. The germline gives CDR1 SNHLY, CDR2 FYNNEI. This CDR3 has 15 residues. The junction had 4 bases not matched to a gene; V was cut back by 4 bases and J by 2 bases.

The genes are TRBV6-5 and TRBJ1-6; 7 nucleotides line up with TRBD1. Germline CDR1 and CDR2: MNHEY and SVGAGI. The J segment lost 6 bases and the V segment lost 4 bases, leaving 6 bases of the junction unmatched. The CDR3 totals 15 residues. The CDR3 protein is CASSFDRDVNSPLHF. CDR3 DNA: TGTGCCAGCAGTTTCGACAGGGATGTTAATTCACCCCTCCACTTT.

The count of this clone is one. This CDR3 reads CASSYLSPRGGYGYTF. As DNA, the CDR3 is TGTGCCAGCAGTTACCTCTCGCCCCGGGGGGGCTATGGCTACACCTTC. The chain is built from TRBV6-6 and TRBJ1-2; TRBD1 is a possible D gene (5 bases). Germline lookup yields CDR1 MNHNY and CDR2 SVGAGI (reference sequence). V shed 2 bases and J shed 4 bases, with 17 bases lying between them. The CDR3 sequence is 16 residues long.

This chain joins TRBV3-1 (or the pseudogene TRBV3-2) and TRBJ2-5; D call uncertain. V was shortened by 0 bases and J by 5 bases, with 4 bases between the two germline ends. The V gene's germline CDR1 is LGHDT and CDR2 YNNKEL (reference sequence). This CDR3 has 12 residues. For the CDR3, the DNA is TGTGCCAGCAGCCAAGATTCGGAGACCCAGTACTTC. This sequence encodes CASSQDSETQYF.

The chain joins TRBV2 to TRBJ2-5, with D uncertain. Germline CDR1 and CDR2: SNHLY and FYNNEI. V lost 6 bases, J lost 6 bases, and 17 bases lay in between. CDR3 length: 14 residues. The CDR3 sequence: CASSDRLARQTQYF. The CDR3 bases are TGTGCCAGCAGCGACCGGCTTGCGCGGCAGACCCAGTACTTC.

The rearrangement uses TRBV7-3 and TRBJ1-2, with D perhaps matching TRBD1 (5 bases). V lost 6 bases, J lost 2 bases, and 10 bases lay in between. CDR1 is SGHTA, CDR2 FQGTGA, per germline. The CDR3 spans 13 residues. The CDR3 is CASSPDRNYGYTF. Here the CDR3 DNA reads TGTGCCAGCAGTCCAGACAGAAACTATGGCTACACCTTC. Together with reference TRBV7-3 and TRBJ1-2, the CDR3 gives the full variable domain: GAGVSQTPSNKVTEKGKYVELRCDPISGHTALYWYRQSLGQGPEFLIYFQGTGAADDSGLPNDRFFAVRPEGSVSTLKIQRTERGDSAVYLCASSPDRNYGYTFGSGTRLTVV.

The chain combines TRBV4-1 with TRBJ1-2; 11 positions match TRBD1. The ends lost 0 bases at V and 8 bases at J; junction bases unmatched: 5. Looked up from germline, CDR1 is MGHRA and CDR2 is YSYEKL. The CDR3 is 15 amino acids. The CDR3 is CASSQDGQGARGYTF. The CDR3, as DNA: TGCGCCAGCAGCCAAGACGGACAGGGGGCGAGGGGCTACACCTTC.

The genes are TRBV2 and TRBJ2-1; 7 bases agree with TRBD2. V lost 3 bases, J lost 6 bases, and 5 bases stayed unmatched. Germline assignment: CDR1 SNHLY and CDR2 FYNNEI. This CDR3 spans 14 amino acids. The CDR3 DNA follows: TGTGCCAGCAGTGATTCTGGCGGGAGCAATGAGCAGTTCTTC. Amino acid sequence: CASSDSGGSNEQFF.

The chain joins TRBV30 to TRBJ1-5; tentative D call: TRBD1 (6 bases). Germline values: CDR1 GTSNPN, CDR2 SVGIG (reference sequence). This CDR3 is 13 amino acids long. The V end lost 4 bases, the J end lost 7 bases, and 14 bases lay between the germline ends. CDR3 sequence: CAWTSQGYQPQHF. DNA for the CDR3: TGTGCCTGGACGTCACAGGGATACCAGCCCCAGCATTTT.

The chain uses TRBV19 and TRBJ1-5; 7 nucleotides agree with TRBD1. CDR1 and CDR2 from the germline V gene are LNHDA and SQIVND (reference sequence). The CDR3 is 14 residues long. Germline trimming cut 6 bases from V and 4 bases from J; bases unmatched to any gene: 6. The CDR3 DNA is TGTGCCAGTAGCCAGGGACAGTTAAATCAGCCCCAGCATTTT. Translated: CASSQGQLNQPQHF. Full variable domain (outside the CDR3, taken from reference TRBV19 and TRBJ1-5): DGGITQSPKYLFRKEGQNVTLSCEQNLNHDAMYWYRQDPGQGLRLIYYSQIVNDFQKGDIAEGYSVSREKKESFPLTVTSAQKNPTAFYLCASSQGQLNQPQHFGDGTRLSIL.

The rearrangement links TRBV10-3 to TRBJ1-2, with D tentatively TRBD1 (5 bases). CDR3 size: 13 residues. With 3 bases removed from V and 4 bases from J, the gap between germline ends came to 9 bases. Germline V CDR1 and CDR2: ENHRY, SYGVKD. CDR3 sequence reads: CAISDGQGYGYTF. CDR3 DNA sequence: TGTGCCATCAGTGATGGGCAGGGCTATGGCTACACCTTC.